This T cell receptor beta chain originates from a study of cytomegalovirus exposure and HLA in healthy donors. General study findings and limits: There were fewer than 200 TCR beta chains listed as cytomegalovirus-associated.

Profiling relied on immunoSEQ multiplex PCR, and the TCRdb table lists in-frame clones only, not all of them. Here the sample spans a few hundred thousand clones, about nine tenths being singletons. Unmatched junction bases numbered 5, after V lost 2 bases and J lost 2 bases. The germline CDR1 and CDR2 sequences are ENHRY and SYGVKD. The CDR3 sequence is 15 residues long. With respect to this clone: What it recognizes is unknown.

The specimen was PBMCs. The receptor was derived from a woman under 30 in good health and CMV-seronegative. The chain has TRBV10-3 and TRBJ2-7; 8 nucleotides line up with TRBD2. CDR3 coding DNA: TGTGCCATCAGTGAGACCGGGACTAGAACCTACGAGCAGTACTTC. It encodes CAISETGTRTYEQYF.